This T cell receptor (beta chain) derives from a study of cytomegalovirus exposure and HLA in healthy donors. Broader study findings: When a later analysis was performed, an Asian-associated ancestry cluster reportedly had fewer N-insertions than the approximately 680-donor mean. Presence/absence results assume similar sequencing depth per donor, which may not hold.

PCR was performed using 60 Vbeta and 13 Jbeta primers. Libraries were prepared by immunoSEQ multiplex PCR; TCRdb keeps only in-frame clonotypes and omits some of them. The data show around 33,000 clones, 90% seen once. In the case of this clone: Its antigen is still unknown.

This CDR3 is 9 amino acids long. V shed 6 bases and J shed 9 bases, with 9 bases lying between them. Germline CDR1 reads DFQATT; CDR2 reads SNEGSKA (reference sequence). The receptor was isolated from a woman between 18 and 29 years old in good health and CMV-seronegative. The chain carries TRBV20-1 and TRBJ2-7; tentative D call: TRBD2 (7 bases). Material: PBMCs. The DNA for the CDR3 is TGCAGTGCGCGGGGGCCGCAGTACTTC. This codes for CSARGPQYF.